This T cell receptor (beta chain) comes out of a study of OX40 agonist ivuxolimab in advanced cancers. General study findings and limits: Averaging showed that CD8+ T cells had more expanded clones than CD4+ did.

This table comes from immunoSEQ multiplex PCR, and its TCRdb copy is limited to in-frame clones, with some not included. The sample includes about 71,000 clones, more than 85% of them seen just once. Per the germline V gene, CDR1 is SGHTA and CDR2 is FQGTGA. This CDR3 comprises 19 residues. The V and J ends lost 4 bases and 7 bases respectively, with 29 bases between them. As concerns this clone: Its antigen remains unidentified.

The chain is built from TRBV7-3 and TRBJ2-1; tentatively, D is TRBD2 (11 bases). The sequencing used CD4+ or CD8+ T cells sorted from blood, collected in a trial of the OX40 agonist ivuxolimab. This clonotype was obtained from an adult with an advanced solid tumor such as melanoma, head and neck, liver or kidney cancer. CDR3 in amino acids: CASSSPRDRGTSGSNEQFF. In nucleotides, the CDR3 is TGTGCCAGCAGCTCTCCCCGGGACAGGGGAACTAGCGGGAGTAATGAGCAGTTCTTC.